These T cell receptor beta chains were read from a single sample in a study of OX40 agonist ivuxolimab in advanced cancers. Sequencing used immunoSEQ multiplex PCR; TCRdb keeps in-frame clones, though not all of them. The table has some 39,000 clones, about 81% seen once; the top ten hold approximately 2.4%. Source: CD4+ or CD8+ T cells sorted from blood, taken in a trial of the OX40 agonist ivuxolimab. The receptors were gathered from an adult with an advanced solid tumor such as melanoma, head and neck, liver or kidney cancer. Both conserved end residues are trimmed from each CDR3. Each record gives: V gene, CDR3 protein.

TRBV30,AGGRIDTGELF
TRBV20-1,SALRVNTIY
TRBV5-1,ASRSSYNEQF
TRBV5-8,ASTRDWSSYEQY
TRBV27,ASSLLSTNTEAF
TRBV7-9,ASSSSGGGQPQH
TRBV5-1,ASSVDSRSYNEQF
TRBV2,ASSDWGRNQPQH
TRBV6-5,ASSYSQGGADTQY
TRBV7-2,ASSPMASSNEQF
TRBV10-3,AISSASGTEAF
TRBV9,ASSVGPGAYNEQF
TRBV5-5,ASSIQQSGNTIY
TRBV4-2,ASSHADHNYNEQF
TRBV9,ASSGTGSDTEAF
TRBV7-9,ASSLYIPPDRGVEAF
TRBV4-2,ASSQTREGTDTQY
TRBV5-1,ASSLGTANYGYT
TRBV5-1,ASSWGLAADTQY
TRBV29-1,SVKDGANVLT
TRBV2,ASSPYGTGNGIALF
TRBV29-1,SVGGSANFNEQF
TRBV29-1,SVGYGANEKLF
TRBV16,ASSQNRGFYEQY
TRBV5-4,ASSLVSGVDTQY
TRBV7-3,ASSFYQGGSPLH